This TCR beta chain originates from a study of blood T cells in healthy people across ages (dated by TCRdb to between 2014 and 2016). General notes on the study: In model experiments, template switching captured roughly one uniquely barcoded TCR beta cDNA molecule for every two T cells. To avoid experimental bias, donors of different ages were randomly spread across the sequencing lanes. Two additional independent replicas of 1 million unique cDNA reads from the same blood draw were analyzed for two donors (one aged 18 to 30 and one aged 80 or older). Using deep sequencing normalized with unique cDNA molecular identifiers, the study measured how TCR beta repertoire diversity changes with age. Four age groups were formed from the donors: young (average roughly 15 years), middle-aged (approximately 40), aged (about 68) and long-lived (less than 85). Results and caveats for the whole study, not just this receptor: Bulk unsorted PBMC profiling prevented conclusive comparison of naive and antigen-experienced compartments. Because donor CMV infection status was unknown, age-related changes in expanded clonotypes were potentially confounded. Compared with the aged group, the long-lived group had more naive CD4+ T cells, fewer expanded clones and increased TCR diversity, suggesting age selection. Estimates of total diversity based on one million sequenced T cells were considered lower bounds and underestimates. Observed TCR beta diversity correlated strongly with the percentage of naive T cells measured by flow cytometry. Observed TCR beta diversity per million T cells fell roughly linearly with age, and a significant reduction was already apparent by age around 36.

The donors were 40 or so Caucasian individuals from Russia, aged roughly 6 to 100 years, who were systemically healthy. Each donor gave around 9.5 milliliters of peripheral blood, collected into EDTA-treated Vacutainer tubes. Ficoll-Paque density-gradient centrifugation was used to isolate PBMCs, with at least 6.5 million per sample. Total RNA was extracted from PBMCs with Trizol reagent, with at least 5 micrograms obtained per sample. The percentages of naive CD45RAhigh/CD27high T cells were determined by flow cytometry on a PBMC aliquot from every donor. From cysteine to phenylalanine, the CDR3 is 15 amino acids long. The entry retains the CDR3 DNA only, 45 bases that are in frame from base 1. Looking up the germline V gene yields CDR1 SGHTA and CDR2 FQGNSA. A note on this clonotype: The antigen it binds to is not known. One end of the junction is discordant with germline, which a read error may explain.

The protocol used for the library was 5' RACE. Sequencing was carried out with an Illumina HiSeq 2500. A second 7 to 11 cycle PCR used a sample-barcoded 5' primer and a J-beta primer mix. A template-switch 5' adaptor carrying 12 random nucleotides introduced a unique molecular identifier onto each TCR beta cDNA molecule. Each sample yielded at least 2.5 million CDR3-containing paired-end reads. First-strand cDNA synthesis was performed from all RNA using the Mint cDNA synthesis kit, with priming by a TRBC-specific oligonucleotide. Following uracil-DNA glycosylase treatment, all cDNA underwent a first 18-cycle PCR with the universal primers M1SS and BC2_uni_R. Processing in the source paper ran as follows. For normalization, 1 million high-quality reads were randomly selected from each sample, with every read carrying a distinct molecular identifier. Instead of being binned into consensus sequences, reads with shared molecular identifiers were discarded. MiTCR, with a Q25 quality threshold and the strictest error-elimination algorithm, was used for CDR3 identification, clonotype clustering and error correction. A nonparametric unseen species model with Euler transformation was used to estimate lower-bound total TCR beta diversity. TCRdb cleaned the public reads at Q25 with fastp, built clones with MiXCR and kept in-frame beta chains. A single entry per CDR3 protein holds the most common genes and DNA from its merged rows. TCRdb, not the authors, supplied the V and J calls. The table for this sample lists 1.5 million to 2 million distinct CDR3 sequences; 25% to 30% of them were counted only once. The ten largest clones represent 6.5% to 8.5% of the sample.

This receptor was taken from a woman in her twenties or thirties in good health. Material for sequencing was blood. The sequence joins TRBV7-2 to TRBJ1-2; perhaps TRBD1 is the D gene, with 5 bases matching. The sequenced DNA is TGTGCCAGCAGCCCGGTGGGGTGGCAGGGTGATGGCTGCACCTTC. Its translation is CASSPVGWQGDGCTF.